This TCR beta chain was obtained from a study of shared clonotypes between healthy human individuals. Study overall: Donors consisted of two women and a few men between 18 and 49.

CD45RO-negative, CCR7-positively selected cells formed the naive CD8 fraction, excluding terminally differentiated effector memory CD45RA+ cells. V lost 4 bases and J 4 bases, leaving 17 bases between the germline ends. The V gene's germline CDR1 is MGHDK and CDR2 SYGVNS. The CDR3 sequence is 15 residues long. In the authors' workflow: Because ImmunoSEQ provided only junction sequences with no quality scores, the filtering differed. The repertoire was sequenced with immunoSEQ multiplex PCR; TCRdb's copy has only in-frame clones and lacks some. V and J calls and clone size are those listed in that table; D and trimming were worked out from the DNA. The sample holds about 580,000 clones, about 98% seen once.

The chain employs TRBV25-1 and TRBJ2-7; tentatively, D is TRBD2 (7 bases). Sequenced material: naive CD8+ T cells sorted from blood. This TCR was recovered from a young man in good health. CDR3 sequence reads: CASSGRGAVWYEQYF. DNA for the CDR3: TGTGCCAGCAGTGGCCGGGGGGCAGTTTGGTACGAGCAGTACTTC.